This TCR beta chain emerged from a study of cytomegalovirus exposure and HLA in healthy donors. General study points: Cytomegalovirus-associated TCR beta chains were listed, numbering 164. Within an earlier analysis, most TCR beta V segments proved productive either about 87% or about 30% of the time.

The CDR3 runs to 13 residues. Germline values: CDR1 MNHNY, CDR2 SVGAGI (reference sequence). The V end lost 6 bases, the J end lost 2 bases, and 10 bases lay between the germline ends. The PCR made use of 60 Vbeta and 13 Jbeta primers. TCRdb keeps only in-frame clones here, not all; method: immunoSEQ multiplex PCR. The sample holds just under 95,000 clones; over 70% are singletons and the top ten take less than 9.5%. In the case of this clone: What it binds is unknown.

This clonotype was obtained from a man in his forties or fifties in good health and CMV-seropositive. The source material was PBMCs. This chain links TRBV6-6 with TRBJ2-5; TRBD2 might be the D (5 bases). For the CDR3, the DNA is TGTGCCAGCAGACCCCCGGGGCAAGAGACCCAGTACTTC. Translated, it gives CASRPPGQETQYF.